Each of the 28 T cell receptor beta chains below was sequenced from the same sample in a study of shared clonotypes between healthy human individuals. Repertoires were generated with immunoSEQ multiplex PCR, while TCRdb's copy carries only in-frame clones and drops some. The sample gives 2 million to 2.5 million clones, 90% to 97% of which show up once; over 0.1% is in the top ten. Specimen: naive CD4+ T cells sorted from blood. Indicated subset: CD45RA+ positively selected. The source is a man aged 18 to 35 in good health.

V gene TRBV5-1 combines with J gene TRBJ2-1, with D perhaps TRBD2 (6 bases). The germline CDR1 and CDR2 sequences are SGHRS and YFSETQ. There are 15 residues in the CDR3. V was clipped by 1 base and J by 6 bases, with 14 bases between them. The CDR3 sequence is CASSLNGGGINEQFF. The DNA for the CDR3 is TGCGCCAGCAGCTTGAACGGGGGAGGCATCAATGAGCAGTTCTTC. The whole variable domain, filled in from reference TRBV5-1 and TRBJ2-1, reads KAGVTQTPRYLIKTRGQQVTLSCSPISGHRSVSWYQQTPGQGLQFLFEYFSETQRNKGNFPGRFSGRQFSNSRSEMNVSTLELGDSALYLCASSLNGGGINEQFFGPGTRLTVL.

This chain uses TRBV11-2 with TRBJ1-3; D might be TRBD1 (6 bases). The V and J ends lost 5 bases and 0 bases respectively, with 20 bases between them. The CDR3 is made up of 18 amino acids. CDR1 and CDR2 from the germline V gene are SGHAT and FQNNGV. As DNA, the CDR3 is TGTGCCAGCAGCCTTCGGGGGGGACATCAGAGCTCTGGAAACACCATATATTTT. Its protein is CASSLRGGHQSSGNTIYF. Full variable domain (missing parts from reference TRBV11-2 and TRBJ1-3): EAGVAQSPRYKIIEKRQSVAFWCNPISGHATLYWYQQILGQGPKLLIQFQNNGVVDDSQLPKDRFSAERLKGVDSTLKIQPAKLEDSAVYLCASSLRGGHQSSGNTIYFGEGSWLTVV.

Remarks on this clone: Other nucleotide sequences from this sample produce the same CDR3. V and J are TRBV6-5 and TRBJ2-1, with 10 nucleotides matching TRBD1. Germline values: CDR1 MNHEY, CDR2 SVGAGI. There are 15 residues in the CDR3. The trim removed 6 bases at V and 2 bases at J, leaving 4 bases unmatched. Here the CDR3 reads CASRTGTGAYNEQFF. The DNA for the CDR3 is TGTGCCAGCAGAACCGGGACAGGGGCCTACAATGAGCAGTTCTTC.

V is TRBV2 and J is TRBJ1-5, with 11 bases identical to TRBD1. CDR1 and CDR2 (germline): SNHLY, FYNNEI. The CDR3 runs 16 residues. V shed 4 bases and J 1 base; nucleotides not matched to a gene: 3. The CDR3 sequence: CASSGTGGGSNQPQHF. CDR3 DNA sequence: TGTGCCAGCAGTGGGACAGGGGGCGGGAGCAATCAGCCCCAGCATTTT.

This chain connects TRBV5-1 to TRBJ1-6; D unclear. The CDR3 is 14 amino acids. V lost 4 bases and J lost 0, with 5 bases in between. From germline, CDR1 is SGHRS and CDR2 YFSETQ. Here the CDR3 reads CASSVRSYNSPLHF. The DNA for the CDR3 is TGCGCCAGCAGCGTGCGCTCCTATAATTCACCCCTCCACTTT.

The chain links TRBV28 to TRBJ1-2; D not certain. The CDR3 is 17 residues long. Trimming pared 4 bases from V and 3 bases from J, leaving 21 bases between. In germline, CDR1 is MDHEN, CDR2 SYDVKM. The chain's CDR3 is CASSSPPTPGWDYGYTF. The DNA of the CDR3 is TGTGCCAGCAGTTCTCCCCCTACGCCAGGTTGGGACTATGGCTACACCTTC.

V is TRBV2 and J is TRBJ1-5, with 9 bases that match TRBD1. The ends lost 5 bases at V and 3 bases at J; junction bases unmatched: 8. From germline, CDR1 is SNHLY and CDR2 FYNNEI. CDR3 length: 16 amino acids. This chain's CDR3 is CASSPRGQGTNQPQHF. DNA for the CDR3: TGTGCCAGCAGTCCCAGGGGACAGGGAACCAATCAGCCCCAGCATTTT.

This chain links TRBV14 with TRBJ1-2; no definite D call. Germline CDR1 and CDR2: SGHDN and FVKESK. The CDR3 is 18 amino acids. The ends were cut back, 2 bases at V and 8 bases at J, with 27 bases in the middle. CDR3 loop: CASSQTPASSREKKGYTF. DNA of the CDR3: TGTGCCAGCAGCCAAACACCCGCATCATCCCGGGAGAAGAAAGGCTACACCTTC.

In DNA form, the CDR3 reads TGTGCCAGCACCCAACGACTAGCGGGGGGCGCAGATACGCAGTATTTT. It specifies CASTQRLAGGADTQYF. This chain joins TRBV6-6 and TRBJ2-3; 13 bases align to TRBD2. V lost 7 bases, J lost 4 bases, and 8 bases stayed unmatched. The CDR3 covers 16 residues. Germline assignment: CDR1 MNHNY and CDR2 SVGAGI (reference sequence).

This clone has only one observation. The chain combines TRBV27 with TRBJ2-3; 8 nucleotides agree with TRBD2. This CDR3 has 16 residues. Germline V gene sequence: CDR1 MNHEY, CDR2 SMNVEV (reference sequence). Germline trimming cut 0 bases from V and 5 bases from J; bases unmatched to any gene: 7. The CDR3 DNA reads TGTGCCAGCAGTTTATCAATGCGGGGGGTGGTAGATACGCAGTATTTT. Translation gives CASSLSMRGVVDTQYF.

The V call is TRBV18, the J call TRBJ2-7; D is ambiguous. Trimming removed 0 bases from V and 3 bases from J, with 9 bases in between. Germline V lookup: CDR1 KGHSH, CDR2 LQKENI. The CDR3 spans 14 residues. The CDR3 region is CASSPPQGNYEQYF. DNA for the CDR3: TGTGCCAGCTCACCACCACAAGGAAACTACGAGCAGTACTTC.

With regard to this clone: This sample also contains other DNA sequences that code for the same CDR3. The genes are TRBV10-3 and TRBJ2-1, with 7 bases identical to TRBD2. CDR3 length equals 14 residues. CDR1 and CDR2 (germline): ENHRY, SYGVKD. With 6 bases clipped from V and 0 bases from J, the junction kept 2 bases outside the gene matches. The CDR3 spells CAIRGGSSYNEQFF. The CDR3 coding sequence is TGTGCCATCAGGGGGGGGAGCTCCTACAATGAGCAGTTCTTC.

V gene TRBV19 combines with J gene TRBJ1-5; D is undetermined. The CDR3 extends over 12 amino acids. V shed 4 bases and J shed 0 bases, with 1 base lying between them. The germline V gene encodes CDR1 LNHDA and CDR2 SQIVND (reference sequence). The CDR3 is CASSTSNQPQHF. Written as DNA, the CDR3 is TGTGCCAGTAGTACTAGCAATCAGCCCCAGCATTTT.

The chain is built from TRBV5-1 and TRBJ2-5; no clear D gene. The V gene's germline CDR1 is SGHRS and CDR2 YFSETQ. Trimming removed 6 bases at V and 1 base at J, with 19 bases between. CDR3 length equals 16 residues. The CDR3 is CASKLGPRIAQETQYF. In nucleotides, the CDR3 is TGCGCCAGCAAACTCGGACCGAGGATAGCCCAAGAGACCCAGTACTTC.

The chain is built from TRBV6-5 and TRBJ1-2; the D gene is possibly TRBD1 (6 bases). Germline CDR1 and CDR2: MNHEY and SVGAGI. V was shortened by 6 bases and J by 8 bases, with 13 bases between the two germline ends. This CDR3 region has 12 residues. This CDR3 reads CASRIQGKGYTF. CDR3 nucleotide sequence: TGTGCCAGCAGGATCCAGGGGAAGGGCTACACCTTC.

V is TRBV2 and J is TRBJ2-5; D may correspond to TRBD1 or TRBD2 (5 bases each). Germline CDR1 is SNHLY and CDR2 is FYNNEI. The CDR3 length is 14 residues. V was trimmed by 10 bases and J by 5 bases, leaving 20 bases between them. The DNA for the CDR3 is TGTGCCACCCGAGGGGATAGCGCATGGGAGACCCAGTACTTC. This codes for CATRGDSAWETQYF.

The V and J genes are TRBV5-4 and TRBJ2-1, with D hard to call. The CDR3 is made up of 14 amino acids. Germline loops: CDR1 SGHNT, CDR2 YYREEE (reference sequence). V lost 4 bases and J lost 0, with 8 bases in between. CDR3 amino acids: CASSESVSYNEQFF. CDR3 DNA: TGTGCCAGCAGCGAGAGCGTCTCCTACAATGAGCAGTTCTTC.

V usage is TRBV5-4 and J usage is TRBJ2-5; 9 bases map to TRBD1. The CDR3 contains 16 residues. Unmatched junction bases numbered 7, after V lost 0 bases and J lost 4 bases. Germline CDR1 reads SGHNT; CDR2 reads YYREEE (reference sequence). The DNA for the CDR3 is TGTGCCAGCAGCTTGGGAGGACAGGGGACGGGAGAGACCCAGTACTTC. Its protein product is CASSLGGQGTGETQYF.

The V gene is TRBV5-1, the J gene TRBJ2-7; D may be TRBD2 (6 bases). With 6 bases removed from V and 0 bases from J, the gap between germline ends came to 13 bases. The CDR3 consists of 14 residues. Germline values: CDR1 SGHRS, CDR2 YFSETQ. The CDR3 nucleotides are TGCGCCAGCACACTTGGCGGGACCTCCTACGAGCAGTACTTC. It is translated as CASTLGGTSYEQYF. Based on the CDR3 plus reference TRBV5-1 and TRBJ2-7, the full variable domain is KAGVTQTPRYLIKTRGQQVTLSCSPISGHRSVSWYQQTPGQGLQFLFEYFSETQRNKGNFPGRFSGRQFSNSRSEMNVSTLELGDSALYLCASTLGGTSYEQYFGPGTRLTVT.

J is TRBJ2-1 and V is TRBV28, with D perhaps matching TRBD1 (7 bases). From germline, CDR1 is MDHEN and CDR2 SYDVKM. The CDR3 covers 14 residues. V was trimmed by 3 bases and J by 7 bases, leaving 13 bases between them. The CDR3, as DNA: TGTGCCAGCAGTTTCGCGGGACAGTTAAATGAGCAGTTCTTC. Protein: CASSFAGQLNEQFF.

This chain uses TRBV29-1 with TRBJ1-2; D not certain. Per the germline V gene, CDR1 is SQVTM and CDR2 is ANQGSEA. The ends were cut back, 1 base at V and 8 bases at J, with 8 bases in the middle. CDR3 length equals 11 residues. CDR3 sequence reads: CSVEGVGGYTF. The CDR3 nucleotides read TGCAGCGTTGAAGGGGTAGGAGGCTACACCTTC.

The chain carries TRBV12-5 and TRBJ1-2; the D gene is possibly TRBD1 (5 bases). This CDR3 spans 14 amino acids. Trimming left V 5 bases short and J 6 bases short, with 16 bases between. Germline assignment: CDR1 LGHNT and CDR2 FRNRAP. The CDR3 DNA reads as TGTGCTAGTGGTCTTGGGCAGGGACTAAATGGCTACACCTTC. Amino acids: CASGLGQGLNGYTF. Supplemented by reference TRBV12-5 and TRBJ1-2, the full variable domain reads DARVTQTPRHKVTEMGQEVTMRCQPILGHNTVFWYRQTMMQGLELLAYFRNRAPLDDSGMPKDRFSAEMPDATLATLKIQPSEPRDSAVYFCASGLGQGLNGYTFGSGTRLTVV.

The chain carries TRBV11-3 and TRBJ2-7, with D possibly matching TRBD1 (5 bases). CDR1 and CDR2 (germline): SGHNT, YENEEA. The CDR3 is made up of 12 amino acids. V was clipped by 0 bases and J by 6 bases, with 6 bases between them. CDR3 bases: TGTGCCAGCAGCTTAGACAGGGCCGAGCAGTACTTC. Its protein is CASSLDRAEQYF.

The CDR3 bases are TGTGCCAGCAGCTTAGAAAGCGGGGCCCCCACAGATACGCAGTATTTT. Protein: CASSLESGAPTDTQYF. V and J are TRBV11-2 and TRBJ2-3; TRBD2 agrees at 7 bases. V dropped 0 bases and J dropped 2; count of bases not matched to a gene: 5. CDR1 SGHAT and CDR2 FQNNGV come from the germline V gene. This CDR3 contains 16 residues.

The J gene is TRBJ1-5, the V gene TRBV10-3; D is undetermined. Looked up from germline, CDR1 is ENHRY and CDR2 is SYGVKD. The CDR3 runs to 13 residues. Trimming took off 6 bases at V and 3 bases at J, with 9 bases between the two ends. CDR3 sequence reads: CAIRIGPNQPQHF. The CDR3 DNA reads TGTGCCATCAGAATTGGACCCAATCAGCCCCAGCATTTT.

The chain couples TRBV4-1 to TRBJ1-3; TRBD1 is a possible D gene (5 bases). The germline gives CDR1 MGHRA, CDR2 YSYEKL. Trimming stripped 0 bases from V and 4 bases from J, with 13 bases between. The CDR3 runs 16 residues. This CDR3 is CASSQDLRVYGNTIYF. In DNA, the CDR3 is TGCGCCAGCAGCCAAGATCTCAGGGTATACGGAAACACCATATATTTT.

J is TRBJ2-2 and V is TRBV5-4; perhaps TRBD2 as D (6 bases). CDR3 length: 16 amino acids. The V gene lost 2 bases and the J gene lost 4 bases, with 15 bases spanning the gap. Germline CDR1 SGHNT, CDR2 YYREEE (reference sequence). CDR3 protein: CASSFSGSLFTGELFF. The CDR3 region has the DNA TGTGCCAGCAGCTTTTCCGGGAGCTTGTTCACCGGGGAGCTGTTTTTT. The variable domain in full, completed from reference TRBV5-4 and TRBJ2-2, reads ETGVTQSPTHLIKTRGQQVTLRCSSQSGHNTVSWYQQALGQGPQFIFQYYREEENGRGNFPPRFSGLQFPNYSSELNVNALELDDSALYLCASSFSGSLFTGELFFGEGSRLTVL.

The chain carries TRBV19 and TRBJ1-2; D remains unclear. The germline V and J ends were trimmed by 3 bases and 8 bases, with 13 bases remaining between them. This CDR3 is 13 amino acids long. In germline, CDR1 is LNHDA, CDR2 SQIVND (reference sequence). CDR3 coding DNA: TGTGCCAGTAGTATTTCGCAAAAGAGAGGCTACACCTTC. Protein: CASSISQKRGYTF.